This is a list of T cell receptor beta chains from one sample in a study of OX40 agonist ivuxolimab in advanced cancers. Clones were sequenced by immunoSEQ multiplex PCR, and TCRdb holds only the in-frame ones, with some missing. The profile shows 55,000 to 85,000 clones, about 83% of them singletons. This sample comprised CD4+ or CD8+ T cells sorted from blood, obtained in a trial of the OX40 agonist ivuxolimab. These receptors all come from an adult with an advanced solid tumor such as melanoma, head and neck, liver or kidney cancer. Both conserved end residues are part of each CDR3. Fields, in order: D gene, clone size, J gene, V gene, CDR3 protein, CDR3 DNA. D genes are given only for firm matches. Size is stated for part of the rows, as once, few or many counts, or as a class when the clone is expanded.

d_gene: TRBD1
abundance: once
j_gene: TRBJ1-2
v_gene: TRBV5-1
CDR3aa: CASSDRQGGYGYTF
CDR3nt: TGCGCCAGCAGCGATCGACAGGGAGGCTATGGCTACACCTTC

d_gene: NA
abundance: NA
j_gene: TRBJ1-4
v_gene: TRBV6-5
CDR3aa: CASTTSRGFEKLFF
CDR3nt: TGTGCCAGCACGACCTCCAGGGGTTTCGAAAAACTGTTTTTT

d_gene: NA
abundance: NA
j_gene: TRBJ2-3
v_gene: TRBV5-1
CDR3aa: CASSLVLDTQYF
CDR3nt: TGCGCCAGCAGCTTGGTGTTGGATACGCAGTATTTT

d_gene: TRBD2
abundance: NA
j_gene: TRBJ2-5
v_gene: TRBV7-9
CDR3aa: CASSPGTAGRQETQYF
CDR3nt: TGTGCCAGCAGCCCGGGGACGGCCGGGAGGCAAGAGACCCAGTACTTC

d_gene: NA
abundance: NA
j_gene: TRBJ2-2
v_gene: TRBV2
CDR3aa: CASSVGGYTGELFF
CDR3nt: TGTGCCAGCAGTGTAGGCGGTTACACCGGGGAGCTGTTTTTT

d_gene: NA
abundance: NA
j_gene: TRBJ1-1
v_gene: TRBV7-7
CDR3aa: CASSLNSNTEAFF
CDR3nt: TGTGCCAGCAGCTTGAACAGCAACACTGAAGCTTTCTTT

d_gene: NA
abundance: NA
j_gene: TRBJ2-5
v_gene: TRBV27
CDR3aa: CASSFAGARMTQYF
CDR3nt: TGTGCCAGCAGTTTCGCCGGGGCGCGTATGACCCAGTACTTC

d_gene: NA
abundance: NA
j_gene: TRBJ2-7
v_gene: TRBV2
CDR3aa: CASSDQSGAASYEQYF
CDR3nt: TGTGCCAGCAGTGATCAGTCGGGGGCTGCCTCCTACGAGCAGTACTTC

d_gene: NA
abundance: NA
j_gene: TRBJ1-1
v_gene: TRBV10-3
CDR3aa: CAISGSRVGGLMNTEAFF
CDR3nt: TGTGCCATCAGTGGAAGCCGGGTGGGGGGCCTCATGAACACTGAAGCTTTCTTT

d_gene: NA
abundance: NA
j_gene: TRBJ2-3
v_gene: TRBV7-9
CDR3aa: CASSFLGTDTQYF
CDR3nt: TGTGCCAGCAGCTTTTTAGGGACAGATACGCAGTATTTT

d_gene: TRBD2
abundance: NA
j_gene: TRBJ2-3
v_gene: TRBV9
CDR3aa: CASSVVGTSGGSTDTQYF
CDR3nt: TGTGCCAGCAGCGTAGTGGGGACTAGCGGGGGGTCCACAGATACGCAGTATTTT

d_gene: NA
abundance: NA
j_gene: TRBJ1-4
v_gene: TRBV27
CDR3aa: CASSLSQEGEKLFF
CDR3nt: TGTGCCAGCAGTTTATCACAGGAAGGAGAAAAACTGTTTTTT

d_gene: TRBD2
abundance: NA
j_gene: TRBJ2-2
v_gene: TRBV14
CDR3aa: CASSSGTSGIGELFF
CDR3nt: TGTGCCAGCAGCTCCGGGACTAGCGGAATCGGGGAGCTGTTTTTT

d_gene: NA
abundance: NA
j_gene: TRBJ1-2
v_gene: TRBV7-9
CDR3aa: CASSPAANYGYTF
CDR3nt: TGTGCCAGCAGCCCTGCCGCTAACTATGGCTACACCTTC

d_gene: TRBD1
abundance: NA
j_gene: TRBJ1-2
v_gene: TRBV6-6
CDR3aa: CASRVGTAPNYGYTF
CDR3nt: TGTGCCAGCCGGGTGGGGACAGCTCCTAACTATGGCTACACCTTC

d_gene: NA
abundance: NA
j_gene: TRBJ1-1
v_gene: TRBV5-4
CDR3aa: CASSLGSPTMNTEAFF
CDR3nt: TGTGCCAGCAGCTTGGGTTCACCCACGATGAACACTGAAGCTTTCTTT

d_gene: TRBD1
abundance: NA
j_gene: TRBJ1-2
v_gene: TRBV7-2
CDR3aa: CASSRQGSNYGYTF
CDR3nt: TGTGCCAGCAGCCGACAGGGTTCGAACTATGGCTACACCTTC

d_gene: TRBD1
abundance: NA
j_gene: TRBJ2-7
v_gene: TRBV18
CDR3aa: CASSPPQGAYEQYF
CDR3nt: TGTGCCAGCTCACCACCCCAGGGGGCTTACGAGCAGTACTTC

d_gene: NA
abundance: NA
j_gene: TRBJ1-5
v_gene: TRBV6-1
CDR3aa: CASRPKSLGIQPQHF
CDR3nt: TGTGCCAGCAGACCGAAGAGCCTGGGTATTCAGCCCCAGCATTTT

d_gene: NA
abundance: NA
j_gene: TRBJ1-2
v_gene: TRBV7-9
CDR3aa: CASSLGVGYGYTF
CDR3nt: TGTGCCAGCAGCTTAGGGGTCGGCTATGGCTACACCTTC

d_gene: TRBD1
abundance: NA
j_gene: TRBJ2-7
v_gene: TRBV6-5
CDR3aa: CASSRDRVFEQYF
CDR3nt: TGTGCCAGCAGCCGGGACAGGGTTTTCGAGCAGTACTTC

d_gene: NA
abundance: NA
j_gene: TRBJ1-2
v_gene: TRBV6-5
CDR3aa: CASSYGGGISYGYTF
CDR3nt: TGTGCCAGCAGTTACGGAGGGGGTATATCTTATGGCTACACCTTC

d_gene: NA
abundance: NA
j_gene: TRBJ1-2
v_gene: TRBV18
CDR3aa: CASSPMQELPYGYTF
CDR3nt: TGTGCCAGCTCACCAATGCAAGAACTTCCCTATGGCTACACCTTC

d_gene: NA
abundance: NA
j_gene: TRBJ1-4
v_gene: TRBV5-1
CDR3aa: CASSLSSVSEKLFF
CDR3nt: TGCGCCAGCAGCTTGTCGTCGGTGAGTGAAAAACTGTTTTTT

d_gene: NA
abundance: NA
j_gene: TRBJ2-7
v_gene: TRBV7-2
CDR3aa: CASSLGRGGVASSYEQYF
CDR3nt: TGTGCCAGCAGCTTAGGGAGGGGGGGGGTCGCGAGCTCCTACGAGCAGTACTTC

d_gene: TRBD1
abundance: NA
j_gene: TRBJ2-2
v_gene: TRBV7-9
CDR3aa: CASSLGQGAIGELFF
CDR3nt: TGTGCCAGCAGCTTGGGACAGGGGGCAATCGGGGAGCTGTTTTTT

d_gene: TRBD1
abundance: NA
j_gene: TRBJ1-2
v_gene: TRBV2
CDR3aa: CASSAETGSGYTF
CDR3nt: TGTGCCAGCAGTGCGGAGACAGGGAGTGGCTACACCTTC

d_gene: TRBD1
abundance: once
j_gene: TRBJ1-1
v_gene: TRBV5-1
CDR3aa: CASSLGGTEDTEAFF
CDR3nt: TGCGCCAGCAGCTTGGGCGGGACAGAGGACACTGAAGCTTTCTTT

d_gene: NA
abundance: NA
j_gene: TRBJ2-7
v_gene: TRBV10-3
CDR3aa: CAISAGPSSYEQYF
CDR3nt: TGTGCCATCAGTGCCGGGCCAAGCTCCTACGAGCAGTACTTC

d_gene: NA
abundance: NA
j_gene: TRBJ1-1
v_gene: TRBV18
CDR3aa: CASSPGAQNTEAFF
CDR3nt: TGTGCCAGCTCACCTGGGGCACAAAACACTGAAGCTTTCTTT

d_gene: NA
abundance: NA
j_gene: TRBJ2-5
v_gene: TRBV2
CDR3aa: CASSENRLETQYF
CDR3nt: TGTGCCAGCAGTGAAAACCGGCTTGAGACCCAGTACTTC